This passage covers 13 T cell receptor beta chains from one sample sequenced in a study of OX40 agonist ivuxolimab in advanced cancers. Here immunoSEQ multiplex PCR was the method, and the copy in TCRdb shows in-frame clones only, minus some. Of about 84,000 clones in the sample, 84% were seen once. This specimen was CD4+ or CD8+ T cells sorted from blood, taken in a trial of the OX40 agonist ivuxolimab. These receptor sequences come from an adult with an advanced solid tumor such as melanoma, head and neck, liver or kidney cancer.

This clone was found once. The rearrangement uses TRBV5-5 and TRBJ1-4, with D possibly matching TRBD1 (5 bases). This CDR3 has 14 amino acids. In germline, CDR1 is SGHKS, CDR2 YYEKEE (reference sequence). V was cut by 0 bases and J by 7 bases, with 10 bases left in between. DNA of the CDR3: TGTGCCAGCAGCTTGGGACAGTTACTTGAAAAACTGTTTTTT. Amino acids: CASSLGQLLEKLFF. Looking up the rest from reference TRBV5-5 and TRBJ1-4 gives the full variable domain: DAGVTQSPTHLIKTRGQQVTLRCSPISGHKSVSWYQQVLGQGPQFIFQYYEKEERGRGNFPDRFSARQFPNYSSELNVNALLLGDSALYLCASSLGQLLEKLFFGSGTQLSVL.

V usage is TRBV28 and J usage is TRBJ2-7; 10 bases map to TRBD1. The CDR3 spans 14 residues. Trimming at V came to 6 bases and at J to 2 bases, leaving 4 bases not matched to a gene. Looked up from germline, CDR1 is MDHEN and CDR2 is SYDVKM. The CDR3 nucleotides are TGTGCCAGCAGAACCGGGACAGGGGCCTACGAGCAGTACTTC. It encodes CASRTGTGAYEQYF.

This clone was counted only a few times. The chain employs TRBV2 and TRBJ2-7, with no clear D. This CDR3 comprises 12 residues. Germline CDR1 is SNHLY and CDR2 is FYNNEI. Trimming took 5 bases from V and 2 from J, leaving 7 bases between them. As DNA, the CDR3 is TGTGCCAGCAGTAGCACCACCTACGAGCAGTACGTC. Translation gives CASSSTTYEQYV.

This clone appeared a few times. The rearrangement uses TRBV29-1 and TRBJ2-7; TRBD1 matches at 9 bases. In germline, CDR1 is SQVTM, CDR2 ANQGSEA. The CDR3 covers 12 residues. The junction had 3 bases not matched to a gene; V was cut back by 7 bases and J by 2 bases. As DNA, the CDR3 is TGCAGCGCAGGACAGGGGACCTACGAGCAGTACTTC. As protein: CSAGQGTYEQYF.

This sequence joins TRBV4-3 and TRBJ1-4; D unclear. Per the germline V gene, CDR1 is LGHNA and CDR2 is YSLEER. Trimming took off 4 bases at V and 8 bases at J, with 14 bases between the two ends. The CDR3 loop spans 14 amino acids. CDR3 loop: CASSLEGGTEKLFF. For the CDR3, the DNA is TGCGCCAGCAGCCTAGAAGGTGGCACGGAAAAACTGTTTTTT.

The chain employs TRBV6-1 and TRBJ1-2, with D unclear. This CDR3 is built from 14 residues. Germline values: CDR1 MNHNS, CDR2 SASEGT. The V and J ends lost 1 base and 4 bases respectively, with 10 bases between them. CDR3 nucleotides: TGTGCCAGCAGTGAAGGAGGGAATGGCTATGGCTACACCTTC. Amino acid sequence: CASSEGGNGYGYTF.

The chain links TRBV29-1 to TRBJ2-1; weak D call: TRBD2 (6 bases). This CDR3 has 13 amino acids. V lost 4 bases, J lost 4 bases, and 11 bases lay in between. Germline CDR1 and CDR2: SQVTM and ANQGSEA. Here the CDR3 reads CSVGSGGYNEQFF. CDR3 bases: TGCAGCGTTGGGTCTGGGGGGTACAATGAGCAGTTCTTC.

The chain carries TRBV30 and TRBJ1-6; a possible D gene is TRBD1 (5 bases). Per the germline V gene, CDR1 is GTSNPN and CDR2 is SVGIG (reference sequence). This CDR3 is built from 13 residues. Trimming left V 1 base short and J 8 bases short, with 9 bases between. The CDR3 nucleotides are TGTGCCTGGAGTGGGGGGTTGGATTCACCCCTCCACTTT. As protein: CAWSGGLDSPLHF.

This chain connects TRBV27 to TRBJ1-3; 12 bases fit TRBD1. V gave up 0 bases and J gave up 8 bases; unmatched junction bases: 8. This CDR3 region has 17 residues. Looked up from germline, CDR1 is MNHEY and CDR2 is SMNVEV (reference sequence). The CDR3 DNA sequence: TGTGCCAGCAGTTTATCCCCCCCGGGACAGGGGGCCTACACCATATATTTT. This gives the protein CASSLSPPGQGAYTIYF.

The rearrangement joins TRBV18 to TRBJ2-5; D gene ambiguous. Trimming shortened V by 5 bases and J by 1 base, and 5 bases separated the two germline ends. The CDR3 covers 12 residues. CDR1 KGHSH and CDR2 LQKENI come from the germline V gene. The CDR3, as DNA: TGTGCCAGCTCATGGGTCCAAGAGACCCAGTACTTC. Translation: CASSWVQETQYF.

The V and J genes are TRBV5-1 and TRBJ2-2; D tentatively reads TRBD1 or TRBD2 (5 bases each). Germline V gene lookup returns CDR1 SGHRS and CDR2 YFSETQ. The V end was cut by 3 bases, the J end by 7 bases, with 10 bases between. The CDR3 sequence is 13 residues long. The CDR3 nucleotides read TGCGCCAGCAGCTCGGGGACGGTCGGGGAGCTGTTTTTT. Residues: CASSSGTVGELFF. The whole variable domain, remainder taken from reference TRBV5-1 and TRBJ2-2, is KAGVTQTPRYLIKTRGQQVTLSCSPISGHRSVSWYQQTPGQGLQFLFEYFSETQRNKGNFPGRFSGRQFSNSRSEMNVSTLELGDSALYLCASSSGTVGELFFGEGSRLTVL.

The chain links TRBV2 to TRBJ1-1, with unresolved D. Between the trimmed V and J ends, which lost 7 bases and 7 bases, there was a span of 16 bases. CDR3 size: 13 residues. Germline loops: CDR1 SNHLY, CDR2 FYNNEI. The CDR3 sequence: CASTFGDWGEAFF. The DNA of the CDR3 is TGTGCCAGCACGTTTGGGGATTGGGGTGAAGCTTTCTTT.

J is TRBJ1-2 and V is TRBV18; possibly TRBD1 for D (6 bases). The V and J ends lost 5 bases and 3 bases respectively, with 13 bases between them. The germline CDR1 and CDR2 sequences are KGHSH and LQKENI. The CDR3 spans 14 residues. CDR3 DNA: TGTGCCAGCTCAGGCCAGGGGACCGACTATGGCTACACCTTC. It specifies CASSGQGTDYGYTF.